Below are 26 T cell receptor beta chains sequenced from a single sample in a study of T cell responses to AZD1222 COVID-19 vaccine. Only in-frame clones appear in the TCRdb table, and some are missing; sequencing was by immunoSEQ multiplex PCR. The sample has 120,000 to 150,000 clones; more than 70% are singletons. The sequenced sample was peripheral blood, obtained 28 days after the second AZD1222 dose. The receptors were sampled from an adult who received the AZD1222 COVID-19 vaccine.

J is TRBJ2-7 and V is TRBV6-5; weak D call: TRBD1 (6 bases). The CDR3 is made up of 14 amino acids. V lost 7 bases and J 4 bases, leaving 17 bases between the germline ends. Germline V gene sequence: CDR1 MNHEY, CDR2 SVGAGI. In nucleotides, the CDR3 is TGTGCCAGCACCAAAGGACAGCCCGGATACGAGCAGTACTTC. Residues: CASTKGQPGYEQYF.

The chain uses TRBV5-6 and TRBJ1-1; no reliable D call. The CDR3 has 15 residues. The germline V gene has CDR1 SGHDT and CDR2 YYEEEE. V shed 1 base and J shed 3 bases, with 13 bases lying between them. The CDR3 DNA reads as TGTGCCAGCAGCTTGTATTGGCAGGAAGACACTGAAGCTTTCTTT. This encodes CASSLYWQEDTEAFF.

This chain links TRBV5-6 with TRBJ1-6; D is unresolved. CDR3 length: 14 residues. Germline values: CDR1 SGHDT, CDR2 YYEEEE. V was cut by 1 base and J by 7 bases, with 9 bases left in between. The CDR3 bases are TGTGCCAGCAGCTTGAGGTCAGCCAATTCACCCCTCCACTTT. This encodes CASSLRSANSPLHF.

This clone was counted once. The V and J genes are TRBV29-1 and TRBJ2-2; the D is unclear. Germline values: CDR1 SQVTM, CDR2 ANQGSEA. Trimming cost V 4 bases and J 3 bases, with 3 bases left between them. CDR3 size: 11 residues. Written as DNA, the CDR3 is TGCAGCGTTGGAGACACCGGGGAGCTGTTTTTT. This sequence encodes CSVGDTGELFF.

V usage is TRBV9 and J usage is TRBJ1-6, with 9 bases fitting TRBD1. This CDR3 is 16 amino acids long. J was trimmed by 9 bases and V by 3 bases; bases with no gene match: 10. The V gene's germline CDR1 is SGDLS and CDR2 YYNGEE. The CDR3 DNA is TGTGCCAGCAGCGCCCCCGGGACAGGGCGAATTTCACCCCTCCACTTT. Its protein product is CASSAPGTGRISPLHF.

The chain links TRBV24-1 to TRBJ2-7; D gene unclear. V was cut by 3 bases and J by 2 bases, with 10 bases left in between. The CDR3 length is 14 residues. Germline assignment: CDR1 KGHDR and CDR2 SFDVKD. The CDR3 reads CATSDPGLPYEQYF. CDR3 in DNA: TGTGCCACCAGTGATCCGGGTCTCCCCTACGAGCAGTACTTC.

V and J are TRBV7-9 and TRBJ2-7; TRBD1 or TRBD2 may be the D gene (5 bases each). CDR1 SEHNR and CDR2 FQNEAQ come from the germline V gene (reference sequence). V dropped 6 bases and J dropped 12 bases, with 24 bases sitting between them. The CDR3 has 14 amino acids. In DNA form, the CDR3 reads TGTGCCAGCAGTTATTCCCCCCCAGAGGGGAGACTGTACTTC. Its translation: CASSYSPPEGRLYF.

The chain has TRBV20-1 and TRBJ2-7; 7 nucleotides line up with TRBD2. In germline, CDR1 is DFQATT, CDR2 SNEGSKA (reference sequence). Germline trimming cut 7 bases from V and 9 bases from J; bases unmatched to any gene: 6. This CDR3 has 10 residues. The CDR3, as DNA: TGCAGTGTCCTCAGCGGGGTGCAGTACTTC. This gives the protein CSVLSGVQYF.

This chain joins TRBV15 and TRBJ2-1, with 9 bases aligning to TRBD2. Trimming removed 1 base from V and 3 bases from J; junction bases left unmatched: 1. The CDR3 contains 15 residues. Germline CDR1 and CDR2: LNHNV and YYDKDF (reference sequence). The CDR3 loop is CATSRVSGSYNEQFF. CDR3 nucleotides: TGTGCCACCAGCAGAGTTAGCGGGAGCTACAATGAGCAGTTCTTC.

J is TRBJ1-4 and V is TRBV28, with 8 bases that match TRBD1. The CDR3 contains 15 residues. V lost 5 bases and J lost 3; bases outside the gene matches: 5. Germline V lookup: CDR1 MDHEN, CDR2 SYDVKM. CDR3: CASSPGGSANEKLFF. Here the CDR3 DNA reads TGTGCCAGCAGTCCAGGGGGCAGTGCTAATGAAAAACTGTTTTTT.

This chain joins TRBV9 and TRBJ1-1; weak D call: TRBD1 (6 bases). The V end lost 6 bases, the J end lost 0 bases, and 12 bases lay between the germline ends. There are 14 residues in the CDR3. Looked up from germline, CDR1 is SGDLS and CDR2 is YYNGEE. The CDR3 reads CASNPGAMNTEAFF. CDR3 DNA: TGTGCCAGCAACCCAGGGGCCATGAACACTGAAGCTTTCTTT.

J is TRBJ1-2 and V is TRBV1; TRBD1 is taken as the D call from the table, unchecked against the DNA. TRBV1 corresponds to a pseudogene. The CDR3 runs 16 residues. The CDR3 sequence: CTSSQDGQGADYGYTF. DNA of the CDR3: TGCACCAGCAGCCAAGATGGACAGGGGGCTGACTATGGCTACACCTTC.

The CDR3 nucleotides read TGTGCCAGTAGTACAGGAGGGGCGACCATGAACACTGAAGCTTTCTTT. Protein: CASSTGGATMNTEAFF. The genes are TRBV19 and TRBJ1-1; TRBD1 might be the D (5 bases). Trimming shortened V by 4 bases and J by 0 bases, and 15 bases separated the two germline ends. There are 16 residues in the CDR3. In germline, CDR1 is LNHDA, CDR2 SQIVND (reference sequence).

V and J are TRBV15 and TRBJ1-2; no clear D gene. The CDR3 spans 16 residues. V dropped 0 bases and J dropped 0 bases, with 11 bases sitting between them. Germline V gene data show CDR1 as LNHNV and CDR2 as YYDKDF (reference sequence). The CDR3 nucleotides are TGTGCCACCAGCAGAGATCAGGTTCTTGCTAACTATGGCTACACCTTC. Protein sequence: CATSRDQVLANYGYTF.

A note on this clone: This sample also contains other DNA sequences that code for the same CDR3. The chain couples TRBV9 to TRBJ2-5; a possible D gene is TRBD2 (5 bases). The germline V and J ends were trimmed by 0 bases and 2 bases, with 5 bases remaining between them. Per the germline V gene, CDR1 is SGDLS and CDR2 is YYNGEE. This CDR3 spans 13 amino acids. The CDR3 loop is CASSVGLQETQYF. CDR3 nucleotide sequence: TGTGCCAGCAGCGTAGGACTACAAGAGACCCAGTACTTC.

The chain carries TRBV11-3 and TRBJ2-4, with TRBD1 identical over 9 bases. This CDR3 spans 14 amino acids. Germline V gene sequence: CDR1 SGHNT, CDR2 YENEEA. The V gene end was trimmed by 5 bases and the J gene end by 10 bases; junction bases not matched to a gene: 9. The DNA for the CDR3 is TGTGCCAGCAGCCGGCAGGGACAGGGTCAAATTCAGTACTTC. It is translated as CASSRQGQGQIQYF.

The CDR3 sequence: CASSFGTEGTEAFF. Written as DNA, the CDR3 is TGCGCCAGCAGCTTTGGGACAGAAGGAACTGAAGCTTTCTTT. The chain uses TRBV5-1 and TRBJ1-1, with TRBD1 identical over 7 bases. CDR1 is SGHRS, CDR2 YFSETQ, per germline. The CDR3 covers 14 residues. Losses at the gene ends were 2 bases for V and 5 bases for J; bases not matched to a gene: 6.

The chain couples TRBV28 to TRBJ2-5; D is uncertain. Germline-derived CDR1 and CDR2 are MDHEN and SYDVKM. The CDR3 totals 14 residues. Trimming pared 7 bases from V and 5 bases from J, leaving 17 bases between. The CDR3 DNA follows: TGTGCCAGCACCAGGCCGTCTGAACGGGAGACCCAGTACTTC. Residues: CASTRPSERETQYF.

The chain links TRBV19 to TRBJ1-5; 7 positions match TRBD1. The CDR3 sequence is 15 residues long. The V gene end was trimmed by 1 base and the J gene end by 7 bases; junction bases not matched to a gene: 7. CDR1 and CDR2 from the germline V gene are LNHDA and SQIVND (reference sequence). The CDR3 loop reads CASSIGGTGAQPQHF. The CDR3 DNA follows: TGTGCCAGTAGTATAGGTGGTACAGGGGCCCAGCCCCAGCATTTT.

The gene calls are TRBV28 and TRBJ1-2; no clear D gene. The CDR3 has 11 residues. V lost 4 bases, J lost 4 bases, and 4 bases lay in between. The germline CDR1 and CDR2 sequences are MDHEN and SYDVKM. For the CDR3, the DNA is TGTGCCAGCAGTTGGGGCTATGGCTACACCTTC. This codes for CASSWGYGYTF.

CDR3 sequence: CSVGTATGFGGYTF. The DNA of the CDR3 is TGCAGCGTGGGGACAGCGACAGGGTTCGGTGGCTACACCTTC. The J gene is TRBJ1-2, the V gene TRBV29-1; TRBD1 matches 7 bases. V lost 6 bases to trimming and J lost 7 bases; unmatched junction nucleotides: 14. This CDR3 has 14 amino acids. CDR1 and CDR2 from the germline V gene are SQVTM and ANQGSEA.

The chain has TRBV15 and TRBJ1-1, with D possibly being TRBD1 (5 bases). The CDR3 loop spans 15 amino acids. Trimming cost V 4 bases and J 1 base, with 13 bases left between them. Germline V gene data show CDR1 as LNHNV and CDR2 as YYDKDF (reference sequence). This CDR3 reads CATSNDPGGNTEAFF. The CDR3 bases are TGTGCCACCAGCAATGACCCCGGGGGGAACACTGAAGCTTTCTTT.

The rearrangement links TRBV29-1 to TRBJ2-2, with D perhaps TRBD1 or TRBD2 (5 bases each). The germline V gene encodes CDR1 SQVTM and CDR2 ANQGSEA. CDR3 length: 14 amino acids. The germline V and J ends were trimmed by 3 bases and 0 bases, with 8 bases remaining between them. CDR3: CSVDEGPNTGELFF. The DNA for the CDR3 is TGCAGCGTTGACGAGGGACCGAACACCGGGGAGCTGTTTTTT.

This chain uses TRBV11-2 with TRBJ2-2; D unresolved. The V gene lost 6 bases and the J gene lost 5 bases, with 10 bases spanning the gap. The germline V gene encodes CDR1 SGHAT and CDR2 FQNNGV. The CDR3 spans 13 residues. Here the CDR3 DNA reads TGTGCCAGCAGGGCTCTGAGGACCGGGGAGCTGTTTTTT. Protein sequence: CASRALRTGELFF. Using reference TRBV11-2 and TRBJ2-2 for the parts outside the CDR3, the full variable domain is EAGVAQSPRYKIIEKRQSVAFWCNPISGHATLYWYQQILGQGPKLLIQFQNNGVVDDSQLPKDRFSAERLKGVDSTLKIQPAKLEDSAVYLCASRALRTGELFFGEGSRLTVL.

The rearrangement joins TRBV18 to TRBJ2-7; 9 bases match TRBD1. Trimming removed 6 bases from V and 6 bases from J; junction bases left unmatched: 9. There are 14 residues in the CDR3. Looked up from germline, CDR1 is KGHSH and CDR2 is LQKENI. The CDR3 loop reads CASSPWTGEGEQYF. The DNA for the CDR3 is TGTGCCAGCTCCCCTTGGACAGGGGAAGGCGAGCAGTACTTC. Based on the CDR3 plus reference TRBV18 and TRBJ2-7, the full variable domain is NAGVMQNPRHLVRRRGQEARLRCSPMKGHSHVYWYRQLPEEGLKFMVYLQKENIIDESGMPKERFSAEFPKEGPSILRIQQVVRGDSAAYFCASSPWTGEGEQYFGPGTRLTVT.

This chain joins TRBV4-2 and TRBJ2-1; TRBD2 is a possible D gene (6 bases). Trimming pared 0 bases from V and 5 bases from J, leaving 14 bases between. CDR3 length: 16 residues. Germline-derived CDR1 and CDR2 are LGHNA and YNFKEQ. CDR3 loop: CASSQDGAGRNNEQFF. The CDR3 nucleotides are TGTGCCAGCAGCCAAGACGGGGCGGGGAGAAACAATGAGCAGTTCTTC.